This TCR beta chain came from a study of identical twins. Study results and caveats: Fewer insertions were carried by abundant cord blood beta clonotypes, but none was seen in memory repertoires.

Concerning this clonotype: No antigen is known for it.

V was clipped by 7 bases and J by 3 bases, with 16 bases between them. The CDR3 contains 14 residues. Germline CDR1 SNHLY, CDR2 FYNNEI. From the 5' RACE reads, TCRdb called clonotypes with MiXCR, one entry per CDR3 protein. The sample contains about 220,000 distinct CDR3 sequences, over 8% of which appear only once. This chain uses TRBV2 with TRBJ2-7; the D gene is possibly TRBD1 (6 bases). The sequence derives from a woman under 30 in good health. Sequencing was carried out using memory (CD45RO+) T cells sorted from blood. The CDR3 here is CASTEGGFDYEQYF. CDR3 nucleotide sequence: TGTGCCAGCACCGAAGGGGGTTTCGACTACGAGCAGTACTTC.